This is a list of T cell receptor beta chains from one sample in a study of blood T cell repertoires in COVID-19. The table came from immunoSEQ multiplex PCR; TCRdb's copy has only in-frame clones and leaves some out. The sample carries about 100,000 clones, about 85% recorded once. The sequenced material came from peripheral blood. The source of these receptors is a woman aged 65 to 85 with active or convalescent COVID-19. Each CDR3 is given with its conserved first and last residue. D genes are given only for firm matches. The size field is filled for only some rows; it gives once, few, many or a size class.

D: TRBD1; length: 14; size: NA; V: TRBV15; J: TRBJ2-7; DNA: TGTGCCACCTCACCGACAGGGGGCTTTTACGAGCAGTACTTC; CDR3: CATSPTGGFYEQYF
D: NA; length: 16; size: NA; V: TRBV9; J: TRBJ2-5; DNA: TGTGCCAGCAGCGTAAATGGGCGGGGGCCACAAGAGACCCAGTACTTC; CDR3: CASSVNGRGPQETQYF
D: NA; length: 14; size: few; V: TRBV5-1; J: TRBJ1-2; DNA: TGCGCCAGCAGCTTGAACAGGGCGGACTATGGCTACACCTTC; CDR3: CASSLNRADYGYTF
D: TRBD1; length: 17; size: NA; V: TRBV19; J: TRBJ1-5; DNA: TGTGCCAGTAGGTTAGGGGCTATAGACAGGGGGAATCAGCCCCAGCATTTT; CDR3: CASRLGAIDRGNQPQHF
D: TRBD1; length: 15; size: NA; V: TRBV19; J: TRBJ2-3; DNA: TGTGCCAGTAGTGCCCGGGACAGGGTCCCAGATACGCAGTATTTT; CDR3: CASSARDRVPDTQYF
D: TRBD2; length: 16; size: NA; V: TRBV9; J: TRBJ2-3; DNA: TGTGCCAGCAGCGCCGGGACTAGCGGGGGCAGAGATACGCAGTATTTT; CDR3: CASSAGTSGGRDTQYF
D: NA; length: 13; size: few; V: TRBV27; J: TRBJ1-2; DNA: TGTGCCAGCAGCCTAGAACGGGGCTATGGCTACACCTTC; CDR3: CASSLERGYGYTF
D: NA; length: 13; size: NA; V: TRBV30; J: TRBJ1-5; DNA: TGTGCCTGGATTCCCTCGGGACACTTCTGGCGGCATTTT; CDR3: CAWIPSGHFWRHF
D: TRBD2; length: 16; size: NA; V: TRBV5-1; J: TRBJ2-1; DNA: TGCGCCAGCAGCTTGGAGGGTAGCGGGAGATTGAGAGAGCAGTTCTTC; CDR3: CASSLEGSGRLREQFF
D: TRBD1; length: 18; size: NA; V: TRBV15; J: TRBJ2-5; DNA: TGTGCCACCAGCAGAGTAATAACCCGGACAGGGTCACAAGAGACCCAGTACTTC; CDR3: CATSRVITRTGSQETQYF
D: NA; length: 11; size: NA; V: TRBV29-1; J: TRBJ1-2; DNA: TGCAGCGTTGGGGAGTCCTATGGCTACACCTTC; CDR3: CSVGESYGYTF
D: TRBD2; length: 16; size: NA; V: TRBV9; J: TRBJ2-1; DNA: TGTGCCAGCAGCGTGATAGGGACTAGCGGGAACAATGAGCAGTTCTTC; CDR3: CASSVIGTSGNNEQFF
D: TRBD1; length: 14; size: NA; V: TRBV6-5; J: TRBJ1-1; DNA: TGTGCCAGCAGACAGGGACAGGGGAACACTGAAGCTTTCTTT; CDR3: CASRQGQGNTEAFF
D: NA; length: 15; size: NA; V: TRBV4-3; J: TRBJ2-5; DNA: TGCGCCAGCAGCCAAGGAGGGGGACCGGTGGAGACCCAGTACTTC; CDR3: CASSQGGGPVETQYF
D: TRBD2; length: 16; size: NA; V: TRBV5-4; J: TRBJ2-7; DNA: TGTGCCAGCAGCTCGAGACTCGGGACTAGCGTCTACGAGCAGTACTTC; CDR3: CASSSRLGTSVYEQYF
D: NA; length: 13; size: NA; V: TRBV2; J: TRBJ1-5; DNA: TGTGCCAGCAGTGACAGAAAAAATCAGCCCCAGCATTTT; CDR3: CASSDRKNQPQHF
D: NA; length: 14; size: NA; V: TRBV7-2; J: TRBJ2-5; DNA: TGTGCCAGCAGCTTAGCGGGGCTCCAAGAGACCCAGTACTTC; CDR3: CASSLAGLQETQYF
D: NA; length: 13; size: NA; V: TRBV15; J: TRBJ1-1; DNA: TGTGCCACCAGACGTAGTATGAACACTGAAGCTTTCTTT; CDR3: CATRRSMNTEAFF
D: NA; length: 14; size: NA; V: TRBV27; J: TRBJ2-5; DNA: TGTGCCAGCAGTTTCGGTATGGGCATGGAGACCCAGTACTTC; CDR3: CASSFGMGMETQYF
D: TRBD1; length: 15; size: few; V: TRBV2; J: TRBJ1-2; DNA: TGTGCCAGCACTAGAGAACAGGGGGGAGGCTATGGCTACACCTTC; CDR3: CASTREQGGGYGYTF
D: NA; length: 15; size: NA; V: TRBV5-6; J: TRBJ1-2; DNA: TGTGCCAGCCTCAATCGCGGGGGGACCCACTATGGCTACACCTTC; CDR3: CASLNRGGTHYGYTF
D: NA; length: 14; size: few; V: TRBV7-8; J: TRBJ2-5; DNA: TGTGCCAGCAGCTACCCGACTACCCAAGAGACCCAGTACTTC; CDR3: CASSYPTTQETQYF
D: TRBD1; length: 16; size: once; V: TRBV7-9; J: TRBJ2-5; DNA: TGTGCCAGCAGCTTATCTACGGGACAGAGACAAGAGACCCAGTACTTC; CDR3: CASSLSTGQRQETQYF
D: NA; length: 13; size: NA; V: TRBV5-1; J: TRBJ1-1; DNA: TGCGCCAGCAGCTCCGGGGGTAATGTTGAAGCTTTCTTT; CDR3: CASSSGGNVEAFF
D: TRBD2; length: 17; size: NA; V: TRBV28; J: TRBJ2-1; DNA: TGTGCCAGCAATTCCGGGACTAGCGGAAGCTCCTACAATGAGCAGTTCTTC; CDR3: CASNSGTSGSSYNEQFF
D: TRBD2; length: 14; size: NA; V: TRBV5-1; J: TRBJ2-5; DNA: TGCGCCAGCAGCTTGGGGGAGGGACAAGAGACCCAGTACTTC; CDR3: CASSLGEGQETQYF
D: NA; length: 15; size: NA; V: TRBV5-1; J: TRBJ2-3; DNA: TGCGCCAGCAGCTTGAATCCGAGCGGCACAGATACGCAGTATTTT; CDR3: CASSLNPSGTDTQYF
D: NA; length: 14; size: NA; V: TRBV28; J: TRBJ1-4; DNA: TGTGCCAGCAGTTTAATGGGCCTTATGGGAAAACTGTTTTTT; CDR3: CASSLMGLMGKLFF
D: NA; length: 13; size: NA; V: TRBV20-1; J: TRBJ1-2; DNA: TGCAGTGCTAGTTTGCGGCTAAACTATGGCTACACCTTC; CDR3: CSASLRLNYGYTF
D: TRBD1; length: 15; size: medium-sized; V: TRBV3-1/TRBV3-2; J: TRBJ2-1; DNA: TGTGCCAGCAGCCGCCGGGACAGGGGCTACAATGAGCAGTTCTTC; CDR3: CASSRRDRGYNEQFF
D: NA; length: 14; size: few; V: TRBV30; J: TRBJ1-3; DNA: TGTGCCTGGAGTGACAGGGTTACTGGAAACACCATATATTTT; CDR3: CAWSDRVTGNTIYF
D: NA; length: 17; size: NA; V: TRBV9; J: TRBJ1-6; DNA: TGTGCCAGCAGCGTAGCTACCGGCGGAGAAGGGGATTCACCCCTCCACTTT; CDR3: CASSVATGGEGDSPLHF
D: NA; length: 14; size: NA; V: TRBV6-1; J: TRBJ2-1; DNA: TGTGCCAGCAGTGAAGGTAACTCCTACAATGAGCAGTTCTTC; CDR3: CASSEGNSYNEQFF
D: NA; length: 16; size: NA; V: TRBV4-3; J: TRBJ2-2; DNA: TGCGCCAGCAGCCAAGCCCAGGGGAAAGGGGCCGGGGAGCTGTTTTTT; CDR3: CASSQAQGKGAGELFF
D: NA; length: 17; size: few; V: TRBV4-3; J: TRBJ1-2; DNA: TGCGCCAGCAGCCTAACCGGGACCTCGGGGGAGAACTATGGCTACACCTTC; CDR3: CASSLTGTSGENYGYTF
D: TRBD1; length: 14; size: NA; V: TRBV19; J: TRBJ1-3; DNA: TGTGCCAGTGCAACAGGGGACTTGAGAAACACCATATATTTT; CDR3: CASATGDLRNTIYF
D: TRBD1; length: 12; size: NA; V: TRBV14; J: TRBJ1-4; DNA: TGTGCCAGCAGCCAAAGACAGGGTGAACTGTTTTTT; CDR3: CASSQRQGELFF
D: TRBD1; length: 14; size: NA; V: TRBV28; J: TRBJ1-5; DNA: TGTGCCAGCACCACCCCGCGACAGGGCCAGCCCCAGCATTTT; CDR3: CASTTPRQGQPQHF
D: NA; length: 14; size: NA; V: TRBV4-3; J: TRBJ2-3; DNA: TGCGCCAGCAGCCAAGAACGGGGTGTAGATACGCAGTATTTT; CDR3: CASSQERGVDTQYF